A single sample is the source of the 18 T cell receptor beta chains below, sequenced in a study of T cell repertoires in ileal Crohn's disease. Some clones are missing from TCRdb's copy, which holds only in-frame ones; the method was immunoSEQ multiplex PCR. The sample records 15,000 to 20,000 clones, approximately 77% being singletons. Time point: neoterminal ileum biopsy at postoperative endoscopy, about 6 months after surgery. Input material: ileal tissue. These receptors were collected from an adult with Crohn's disease.

A single count supports this clone. V usage is TRBV4-2 and J usage is TRBJ2-1; TRBD2 aligns across 8 bases. Germline loops: CDR1 LGHNA, CDR2 YNFKEQ. The CDR3 loop spans 17 amino acids. With 2 bases clipped from V and 7 bases from J, the junction kept 13 bases outside the gene matches. Written as DNA, the CDR3 is TGTGCCAGCAGCCAATTCCAGCGGGGGAAAGCGGGTAATGAGCAGTTCTTC. Residues: CASSQFQRGKAGNEQFF.

As concerns this clone: Other DNA sequences in this sample translate to the same CDR3. The chain recombines TRBV27 with TRBJ2-6; 7 bases align to TRBD2. Unmatched junction bases numbered 1, after V lost 0 bases and J lost 2 bases. CDR1 MNHEY and CDR2 SMNVEV come from the germline V gene (reference sequence). The CDR3 is 16 amino acids. CDR3 in DNA: TGTGCCAGCAGTTTATCTCGGGGGGCTGGGGCCAACGTCCTGACTTTC. Translation: CASSLSRGAGANVLTF.

In this sample, this clone turned up a few times. The V gene is TRBV19, the J gene TRBJ2-7; 13 bases are a match to TRBD2. Germline values: CDR1 LNHDA, CDR2 SQIVND (reference sequence). This CDR3 is built from 18 residues. J gave up 0 bases and V 3 bases, and 8 bases lay outside the gene matches. The CDR3 loop reads CASSIGLAGVGSSYEQYF. The CDR3 DNA is TGTGCCAGTAGTATTGGACTAGCGGGAGTCGGGAGCTCCTACGAGCAGTACTTC.

The CDR3 DNA sequence: TGTGCCAGCAAGCCCGTCCAGGGTTTTACTGGAAACACCATATATTTT. Translation gives CASKPVQGFTGNTIYF. The chain uses TRBV2 and TRBJ1-3, with D maybe TRBD1 (5 bases). Deletions cut 7 bases from V and 2 bases from J, with 18 bases between. Per germline, CDR1 SNHLY and CDR2 FYNNEI. The CDR3 covers 16 residues.

This sequence joins TRBV6-5 and TRBJ2-7; 7 positions match TRBD1. Germline-derived CDR1 and CDR2 are MNHEY and SVGAGI. The CDR3 is 15 amino acids. V dropped 0 bases and J dropped 6; count of bases not matched to a gene: 8. Here the CDR3 DNA reads TGTGCCAGCAGTTACTCGGAGACAGGGTTCGGCGAGCAGTACTTC. Amino acid sequence: CASSYSETGFGEQYF.

This clone was observed a handful of times. This chain joins TRBV28 and TRBJ1-4, with 10 bases fitting TRBD1. With 6 bases clipped from V and 14 bases from J, the junction kept 12 bases outside the gene matches. The length of the CDR3 is 14 residues. Germline CDR1 is MDHEN and CDR2 is SYDVKM. The CDR3 is CASSPTGGEHRLFF. CDR3 DNA: TGTGCCAGCAGCCCGACAGGGGGCGAGCACCGCCTGTTTTTT.

J is TRBJ2-1 and V is TRBV27, with 12 bases matching TRBD2. The CDR3 sequence is 14 residues long. J gave up 8 bases and V 7 bases, and 6 bases lay outside the gene matches. Germline CDR1 reads MNHEY; CDR2 reads SMNVEV (reference sequence). Written as DNA, the CDR3 is TGTGCCAGCAACTCACTAGCGGGAGGTTATGAGCAGTTCTTC. Encoded protein: CASNSLAGGYEQFF.

This chain links TRBV30 with TRBJ2-3; maybe TRBD2 (5 bases). This CDR3 has 14 residues. Germline V gene lookup returns CDR1 GTSNPN and CDR2 SVGIG (reference sequence). V lost 4 bases to trimming and J lost 0 bases, with 11 bases between them. CDR3 coding DNA: TGTGCCTGGAAACCTAGCCATAGCACAGATACGCAGTATTTT. Translated, it gives CAWKPSHSTDTQYF.

The chain links TRBV6-1 to TRBJ2-1; TRBD2 aligns across 7 bases. From germline, CDR1 is MNHNS and CDR2 SASEGT. V lost 0 bases and J lost 14; bases outside the gene matches: 7. The CDR3 spans 13 residues. The CDR3 sequence is CASSEALSGGKFF. The CDR3 DNA follows: TGTGCCAGCAGTGAAGCGCTTTCGGGGGGAAAGTTCTTC.

The rearrangement joins TRBV19 to TRBJ2-7; possible D gene TRBD2, 6 bases. Looked up from germline, CDR1 is LNHDA and CDR2 is SQIVND (reference sequence). V lost 1 base to trimming and J lost 7 bases, with 14 bases between them. The CDR3 is 14 residues long. CDR3 DNA sequence: TGTGCCAGTAGTATAGGAGGTTCCGCGGGAGAGCAGTACTTC. It yields the protein CASSIGGSAGEQYF.

This chain links TRBV5-1 with TRBJ1-1; tentatively, D is TRBD1 (5 bases). The CDR3 sequence is 16 residues long. V was trimmed by 6 bases and J by 1 base, leaving 19 bases between them. CDR1 is SGHRS, CDR2 YFSETQ, per germline. The CDR3 region has the DNA TGCGCCAGCACTTCCCTCGGGGGTAGGACGAACACTGAAGCTTTCTTT. Amino acids: CASTSLGGRTNTEAFF.

This sequence joins TRBV21-1 and TRBJ1-6; the tabulated D call, TRBD1, remains unverified against the DNA. TRBV21-1 is deemed a pseudogene. The CDR3 is 20 residues long. This CDR3 reads CASSTTGGARRNSGDLPLHF. The CDR3 nucleotides read TGTGCCAGCAGCACTACAGGGGGCGCAAGGAGGAATTCTGGCGATTTGCCCCTCCACTTT.

The rearrangement uses TRBV9 and TRBJ1-3; tentatively, D is TRBD1 (5 bases). V lost 0 bases to trimming and J lost 0 bases, with 10 bases between them. The CDR3 has 16 residues. Looked up from germline, CDR1 is SGDLS and CDR2 is YYNGEE. CDR3 sequence reads: CASSVDNRLSGNTIYF. The CDR3 DNA sequence: TGTGCCAGCAGCGTAGATAACAGGCTCTCTGGAAACACCATATATTTT.

This clone came up a few times. The chain recombines TRBV2 with TRBJ1-5, with TRBD1 identical over 7 bases. V trimming: 6 bases; J trimming: 2 bases; junction bases outside the gene matches: 4. This CDR3 comprises 14 residues. CDR1 SNHLY and CDR2 FYNNEI come from the germline V gene. CDR3 protein: CASRSTGGNQPQHF. The CDR3, as DNA: TGTGCCAGCAGAAGTACAGGGGGCAATCAGCCCCAGCATTTT.

The chain links TRBV11-2 to TRBJ2-7, with TRBD1 matching over 9 bases. The length of the CDR3 is 15 residues. Losses at the gene ends were 0 bases for V and 4 bases for J; bases not matched to a gene: 4. CDR1 and CDR2 (germline): SGHAT, FQNNGV. CDR3 in amino acids: CASSLEGTGLYEQYF. CDR3 coding DNA: TGTGCCAGCAGCTTAGAAGGGACAGGGTTATACGAGCAGTACTTC.

J is TRBJ1-5 and V is TRBV6-1; TRBD1 matches at 8 bases. In germline, CDR1 is MNHNS, CDR2 SASEGT. V gave up 6 bases and J gave up 7 bases; unmatched junction bases: 2. This CDR3 has 12 amino acids. CDR3 loop: CASRQGGQPQHF. The CDR3, as DNA: TGTGCCAGCAGACAGGGGGGCCAGCCCCAGCATTTT.

This clone was seen a handful of times. V usage is TRBV6-1 and J usage is TRBJ2-5; maybe TRBD2 (6 bases). Germline V lookup: CDR1 MNHNS, CDR2 SASEGT. CDR3 length equals 12 residues. V lost 7 bases, J lost 5 bases, and 11 bases lay in between. CDR3 loop: CASMGGRETQYF. CDR3 DNA: TGTGCCAGCATGGGAGGCCGGGAGACCCAGTACTTC.

The gene calls are TRBV5-1 and TRBJ2-3; 8 bases agree with TRBD2. Per germline, CDR1 SGHRS and CDR2 YFSETQ. V shed 0 bases and J 3 bases; nucleotides not matched to a gene: 6. This CDR3 spans 16 amino acids. The DNA of the CDR3 is TGCGCCAGCAGCTTGGGGCCGGTAGCGGGAACAGATACGCAGTATTTT. Translation: CASSLGPVAGTDTQYF.